These T cell receptor beta chains were read from a single sample in a study of shared clonotypes between healthy human individuals. TCRdb keeps only in-frame clones here, not all; method: immunoSEQ multiplex PCR. The sample consists of approximately 470,000 clones, 81% of them appearing once. Source material: PBMCs. The receptors were sampled from a woman between 40 and 50 years old in good health. Some clones in this sample may be carry-over from other donors' samples. The CDR3 runs from the conserved cysteine through the conserved F or W. The D gene is left open where the match is weak. Clone size appears in some rows only: once, few, many, or a class for an expanded clone.

d_call: NA
v_call: TRBV5-1
j_call: TRBJ2-7
clone_size: NA
cdr3_aa: CASSLSSSPPGEQYF
cdr3_nt: TGCGCCAGCAGCTTGTCGTCTAGCCCTCCGGGTGAGCAGTACTTC

d_call: TRBD1
v_call: TRBV28
j_call: TRBJ2-7
clone_size: NA
cdr3_aa: CASSGPSTGSYEQYF
cdr3_nt: TGTGCCAGCAGCGGGCCATCGACAGGGAGCTACGAGCAGTACTTC

d_call: NA
v_call: TRBV7-3
j_call: TRBJ2-3
clone_size: NA
cdr3_aa: CASSFRPGGGTDTQYF
cdr3_nt: TGTGCCAGCAGCTTTAGGCCCGGGGGCGGCACAGATACGCAGTATTTT

d_call: NA
v_call: TRBV9
j_call: TRBJ1-4
clone_size: NA
cdr3_aa: CASSQGATNEKLFF
cdr3_nt: TGTGCCAGCAGCCAAGGGGCGACTAATGAAAAACTGTTTTTT

d_call: NA
v_call: TRBV19
j_call: TRBJ1-5
clone_size: NA
cdr3_aa: CASSTTGPGSQHF
cdr3_nt: TGTGCCAGTAGTACAACAGGGCCTGGTTCCCAGCATTTT

d_call: NA
v_call: TRBV9
j_call: TRBJ2-7
clone_size: NA
cdr3_aa: CASSETPHSPYEQYF
cdr3_nt: TGTGCCAGCAGCGAGACTCCTCACTCCCCCTACGAGCAGTACTTC

d_call: TRBD2
v_call: TRBV4-2
j_call: TRBJ2-2
clone_size: NA
cdr3_aa: CASSPGLAGVTGELFF
cdr3_nt: TGTGCCAGCAGCCCGGGACTAGCGGGAGTCACCGGGGAGCTGTTTTTT

d_call: TRBD2
v_call: TRBV29-1
j_call: TRBJ2-5
clone_size: once
cdr3_aa: CSVEIRGRETQYF
cdr3_nt: TGCAGCGTTGAAATCCGCGGGAGGGAGACCCAGTACTTC

d_call: NA
v_call: TRBV18
j_call: TRBJ2-1
clone_size: NA
cdr3_aa: CASSPTGISEGEQFF
cdr3_nt: TGTGCCAGCTCTCCAACAGGGATCTCCGAGGGTGAGCAGTTCTTC

d_call: TRBD2
v_call: TRBV5-1
j_call: TRBJ2-3
clone_size: many
cdr3_aa: CASSFRGGPSTDTQYF
cdr3_nt: TGCGCCAGCAGCTTCCGGGGGGGCCCTAGCACAGATACGCAGTATTTT

d_call: NA
v_call: TRBV28
j_call: TRBJ1-2
clone_size: NA
cdr3_aa: CASSFRDPWEANYGYTF
cdr3_nt: TGTGCCAGCAGTTTCCGGGACCCTTGGGAGGCTAACTATGGCTACACCTTC

d_call: TRBD1
v_call: TRBV18
j_call: TRBJ1-4
clone_size: NA
cdr3_aa: CASKGQVGSANEKLFF
cdr3_nt: TGTGCCAGTAAGGGACAGGTCGGTTCGGCTAATGAAAAACTGTTTTTT

d_call: NA
v_call: TRBV30
j_call: TRBJ2-5
clone_size: NA
cdr3_aa: CAWSHAASVAKYF
cdr3_nt: TGTGCCTGGAGTCACGCAGCCTCCGTGGCCAAGTACTTC

d_call: NA
v_call: TRBV29-1
j_call: TRBJ1-1
clone_size: NA
cdr3_aa: CSVEGDLEAFF
cdr3_nt: TGCAGCGTTGAAGGGGACCTTGAAGCTTTCTTT

d_call: NA
v_call: TRBV4-1
j_call: TRBJ2-7
clone_size: NA
cdr3_aa: CASSQDRETKGEQYF
cdr3_nt: TGCGCCAGCAGCCAAGACCGAGAGACTAAGGGCGAGCAGTACTTC

d_call: TRBD1
v_call: TRBV7-9
j_call: TRBJ2-5
clone_size: NA
cdr3_aa: CASSLSRGRETQYF
cdr3_nt: TGTGCCAGCAGCCTCAGCAGGGGGCGGGAGACCCAGTACTTC

d_call: NA
v_call: TRBV5-1
j_call: TRBJ2-2
clone_size: NA
cdr3_aa: CASSLTGSHTGELFF
cdr3_nt: TGCGCCAGCAGCTTGACAGGGTCGCACACCGGGGAGCTGTTTTTT

d_call: NA
v_call: TRBV6-5
j_call: TRBJ2-3
clone_size: NA
cdr3_aa: CASEVSGRQYF
cdr3_nt: TGTGCCAGCGAGGTTTCTGGCAGGCAGTATTTT

d_call: NA
v_call: TRBV23-1
j_call: TRBJ2-7
clone_size: NA
cdr3_aa: CASSRGATGDEQYF
cdr3_nt: TGCGCCAGCAGTCGCGGGGCCACAGGGGACGAGCAGTACTTC

d_call: NA
v_call: TRBV28
j_call: TRBJ2-7
clone_size: NA
cdr3_aa: CASSGRESEQYF
cdr3_nt: TGTGCCAGCAGCGGCAGGGAGAGCGAGCAGTACTTC

d_call: NA
v_call: TRBV30
j_call: TRBJ2-5
clone_size: NA
cdr3_aa: CAWSVLGGTAAETQYF
cdr3_nt: TGTGCCTGGAGTGTACTGGGCGGGACCGCAGCGGAGACCCAGTACTTC

d_call: NA
v_call: TRBV6-1
j_call: TRBJ2-7
clone_size: NA
cdr3_aa: CASSDETGTQPSYEQYF
cdr3_nt: TGTGCCAGCAGTGATGAAACCGGGACACAGCCCTCTTACGAGCAGTACTTC

d_call: NA
v_call: TRBV10-3
j_call: TRBJ1-5
clone_size: NA
cdr3_aa: CAISDLQYSNQPQHF
cdr3_nt: TGTGCCATCAGTGATTTACAGTATAGCAATCAGCCCCAGCATTTT

d_call: NA
v_call: TRBV4-2
j_call: TRBJ1-1
clone_size: NA
cdr3_aa: CASSQERDMNTEAFF
cdr3_nt: TGTGCCAGCAGCCAAGAAAGGGACATGAACACTGAAGCTTTCTTT

d_call: NA
v_call: TRBV5-1
j_call: TRBJ2-5
clone_size: NA
cdr3_aa: CASSWTTGPPRGGETQYF
cdr3_nt: TGCGCCAGCAGCTGGACGACGGGGCCCCCCAGGGGAGGAGAGACCCAGTACTTC

d_call: TRBD1
v_call: TRBV5-1
j_call: TRBJ1-4
clone_size: once
cdr3_aa: CASSDQTGKGGKLFF
cdr3_nt: TGCGCCAGCAGTGACCAGACAGGGAAGGGCGGAAAACTGTTTTTT

d_call: TRBD2
v_call: TRBV27
j_call: TRBJ2-7
clone_size: NA
cdr3_aa: CASTMRGLAGGGYEQYF
cdr3_nt: TGTGCCAGCACCATGCGGGGACTAGCGGGAGGAGGATACGAGCAGTACTTC

d_call: NA
v_call: TRBV5-1
j_call: TRBJ2-3
clone_size: NA
cdr3_aa: CASSPISSSTDTQYF
cdr3_nt: TGCGCCAGCAGCCCAATCTCTTCTAGCACAGATACGCAGTATTTT

d_call: NA
v_call: TRBV5-1
j_call: TRBJ1-1
clone_size: NA
cdr3_aa: CASASVGLLGNTEAFF
cdr3_nt: TGCGCCAGCGCTTCGGTGGGGTTATTAGGAAACACTGAAGCTTTCTTT

d_call: NA
v_call: TRBV5-1
j_call: TRBJ2-5
clone_size: NA
cdr3_aa: CASSPDGQETQYF
cdr3_nt: TGCGCCAGCAGCCCGGACGGTCAAGAGACCCAGTACTTC

d_call: NA
v_call: TRBV5-6
j_call: TRBJ1-1
clone_size: NA
cdr3_aa: CASNTRGGENTEAFF
cdr3_nt: TGTGCCAGCAACACCCGTGGGGGGGAGAACACTGAAGCTTTCTTT

d_call: NA
v_call: TRBV6-5
j_call: TRBJ1-1
clone_size: once
cdr3_aa: CASRRGSLEAFF
cdr3_nt: TGTGCCAGCAGACGTGGGTCCCTTGAAGCTTTCTTT

d_call: NA
v_call: TRBV5-1
j_call: TRBJ2-1
clone_size: NA
cdr3_aa: CASSFVGGSYNEQFF
cdr3_nt: TGCGCCAGCAGCTTTGTAGGGGGATCCTACAATGAGCAGTTCTTC

d_call: NA
v_call: TRBV6-5
j_call: TRBJ2-3
clone_size: NA
cdr3_aa: CASSYMYGDTQYF
cdr3_nt: TGTGCCAGCAGTTACATGTATGGAGATACGCAGTATTTT

d_call: TRBD2
v_call: TRBV5-1
j_call: TRBJ2-2
clone_size: NA
cdr3_aa: CASSFPGLAGIGELFF
cdr3_nt: TGCGCCAGCAGCTTTCCGGGACTAGCGGGAATCGGGGAGCTGTTTTTT

d_call: TRBD1
v_call: TRBV6-5
j_call: TRBJ1-1
clone_size: once
cdr3_aa: CASRTGEGLTEAFF
cdr3_nt: TGTGCCAGCAGGACAGGGGAAGGATTAACTGAAGCTTTCTTT

d_call: NA
v_call: TRBV15
j_call: TRBJ2-7
clone_size: NA
cdr3_aa: CATSRDPGGEQYF
cdr3_nt: TGTGCCACCAGCAGAGATCCCGGGGGTGAGCAGTACTTC

d_call: TRBD1
v_call: TRBV5-5
j_call: TRBJ1-2
clone_size: NA
cdr3_aa: CASSQGTGGNYGYTF
cdr3_nt: TGTGCCAGCAGCCAAGGAACAGGGGGTAACTATGGCTACACCTTC

d_call: TRBD2
v_call: TRBV11-2
j_call: TRBJ2-1
clone_size: few
cdr3_aa: CASSSGTKANEQFF
cdr3_nt: TGTGCCAGCAGCTCTGGGACTAAGGCGAATGAGCAGTTCTTC